Below are 16 T cell receptor beta chains sequenced from a single sample in a study of T cell responses to AZD1222 COVID-19 vaccine. Data came from immunoSEQ multiplex PCR; TCRdb stores just in-frame clones and leaves some out. The data show around 180,000 clones, almost 95% seen once. The source material was peripheral blood, sampled on day 0 of AZD1222 vaccination. These receptors were obtained from an adult in good health.

This chain uses TRBV5-4 with TRBJ2-1; the D is unclear. The V end was cut by 1 base, the J end by 9 bases, with 11 bases between. CDR1 is SGHNT, CDR2 YYREEE, per germline (reference sequence). The CDR3 totals 13 residues. CDR3 bases: TGTGCCAGCAGCTTGCCTAGTCGCCCTGAGCAGTTCTTC. It translates to CASSLPSRPEQFF.

The chain is built from TRBV28 and TRBJ1-5, with D perhaps TRBD1 (6 bases). Germline CDR1 and CDR2: MDHEN and SYDVKM. V dropped 2 bases and J dropped 7 bases, with 9 bases sitting between them. CDR3 size: 13 residues. The DNA for the CDR3 is TGTGCCAGCAGTTTAGAACAGGGACAGCCCCAGCATTTT. It yields the protein CASSLEQGQPQHF.

This clone was seen a single time. CDR3 bases: TGTGCCAGCAGTCCCGCGAGGGGAGATACGCAGTATTTT. This sequence encodes CASSPARGDTQYF. V and J are TRBV28 and TRBJ2-3; perhaps D is TRBD1 or TRBD2 (5 bases each). Trimming removed 5 bases at V and 5 bases at J, with 11 bases between. Germline loops: CDR1 MDHEN, CDR2 SYDVKM. The CDR3 contains 13 residues.

This clone was seen a handful of times. The gene calls are TRBV19 and TRBJ1-1; D gene unclear. This CDR3 region has 13 residues. The ends were cut back, 11 bases at V and 4 bases at J, with 17 bases in the middle. Germline CDR1 and CDR2: LNHDA and SQIVND (reference sequence). DNA of the CDR3: TGTGCCTGCAAGGAGGTGGTGAGCACTGAAGCTTTCTTT. Protein product: CACKEVVSTEAFF.

The chain employs TRBV30 and TRBJ1-2, with no clear D. The V gene's germline CDR1 is GTSNPN and CDR2 SVGIG (reference sequence). This CDR3 spans 12 amino acids. Trimming removed 4 bases at V and 2 bases at J, with 8 bases between. CDR3 DNA: TGTGCCTGGACGAACTCGAACTATGGCTACACCTTC. Translation gives CAWTNSNYGYTF.

Points on this clone: The same CDR3 is also encoded by other DNA sequences in this sample. The chain is built from TRBV24-1 and TRBJ2-7; 9 bases are a match to TRBD1. Trimming cost V 3 bases and J 4 bases; bases outside gene matches: 6. The CDR3 is 15 residues long. Germline values: CDR1 KGHDR, CDR2 SFDVKD. The CDR3 DNA is TGTGCCACCAGTGATCCCGGGACAGGGAGTTACGAGCAGTACTTC. Translated: CATSDPGTGSYEQYF.

The chain has TRBV7-8 and TRBJ2-7; weak D call: TRBD2 (6 bases). The CDR3 covers 12 residues. Trimming stripped 5 bases from V and 4 bases from J, with 9 bases between. The germline V gene has CDR1 SGHVS and CDR2 FQNEAQ. CDR3 nucleotides: TGTGCCAGCAGCCATAGCGGATACGAGCAGTACTTC. Translated: CASSHSGYEQYF.

V and J are TRBV19 and TRBJ1-5; D remains ambiguous. Germline V gene data show CDR1 as LNHDA and CDR2 as SQIVND (reference sequence). The CDR3 totals 15 residues. Trimming left V 6 bases short and J 0 bases short, with 12 bases between. This CDR3 reads CASSRRDYSNQPQHF. CDR3 nucleotide sequence: TGTGCCAGTAGCCGCCGCGATTATAGCAATCAGCCCCAGCATTTT.

The gene calls are TRBV18 and TRBJ2-3, with D possibly TRBD1 on 6 matching bases. The V end lost 4 bases, the J end lost 4 bases, and 12 bases lay between the germline ends. Germline CDR1 is KGHSH and CDR2 is LQKENI. The CDR3 contains 14 residues. CDR3 residues: CASSRNRDPDTQYF. The CDR3 bases are TGTGCCAGCTCACGGAACAGGGACCCAGATACGCAGTATTTT.

This rearrangement joins TRBV5-4 to TRBJ1-3; the match to TRBD1 covers 11 bases. V trimming: 4 bases; J trimming: 3 bases; junction bases outside the gene matches: 3. CDR3 length: 15 amino acids. In germline, CDR1 is SGHNT, CDR2 YYREEE (reference sequence). The CDR3 reads CASSRGTGGGNTIYF. The CDR3, as DNA: TGTGCCAGCAGCCGGGGGACAGGGGGTGGAAACACCATATATTTT.

The chain recombines TRBV4-3 with TRBJ2-7, with a tentative D call TRBD1 (6 bases). The CDR3 totals 14 residues. CDR1 is LGHNA and CDR2 is YSLEER in the germline V gene. V lost 4 bases and J 2 bases, leaving 12 bases between the germline ends. The DNA of the CDR3 is TGCGCCAGCAGCCCCGGGCAGGGGACCTACGAGCAGTACTTC. Its translation: CASSPGQGTYEQYF.

V is TRBV28 and J is TRBJ2-3; the D is unclear. V was trimmed by 6 bases and J by 3 bases, leaving 13 bases between them. Germline CDR1 MDHEN, CDR2 SYDVKM. This CDR3 is built from 14 residues. The CDR3 loop is CASSQPGKTDTQYF. The CDR3 bases are TGTGCCAGCAGCCAACCGGGTAAAACAGATACGCAGTATTTT.

V usage is TRBV19 and J usage is TRBJ2-1; 12 bases are a match to TRBD1. The V and J ends lost 2 bases and 7 bases, in that order; junction bases with no gene match: 6. The V gene's germline CDR1 is LNHDA and CDR2 SQIVND (reference sequence). This CDR3 contains 16 residues. CDR3 sequence (DNA): TGTGCCAGTAGTATAATCCGGGACAGGGGGCTTAATGAGCAGTTCTTC. Amino acid sequence: CASSIIRDRGLNEQFF.

The count of this clone is one. At one boundary the junction diverges from the germline segment, which might be a read error. This sequence joins TRBV7-7 and TRBJ2-5; D is perhaps TRBD1 or TRBD2 (6 bases each). This CDR3 contains 17 residues. Germline V gene sequence: CDR1 SSHAT, CDR2 FNYEAQ (reference sequence). The CDR3 bases are TGTGCTAGCAGCTTATGGGGGCAGGGGACTTCCCAAGAGACCCAGTACTTC. Amino acid sequence: CASSLWGQGTSQETQYF.

This chain joins TRBV7-9 and TRBJ2-7; maybe TRBD1 (5 bases). Per germline, CDR1 SEHNR and CDR2 FQNEAQ (reference sequence). The CDR3 is 14 residues long. The germline V and J ends were trimmed by 4 bases and 5 bases, with 15 bases remaining between them. The CDR3 protein is CASSSGDSLHEQYF. As DNA, the CDR3 is TGTGCCAGCAGCTCCGGTGACAGCCTTCACGAGCAGTACTTC.

This sequence joins TRBV5-6 and TRBJ1-1; D is perhaps TRBD1 (5 bases). Per germline, CDR1 SGHDT and CDR2 YYEEEE. V was trimmed by 0 bases and J by 8 bases, leaving 5 bases between them. The CDR3 sequence is 11 residues long. The CDR3: CASSLGTEAFF. DNA of the CDR3: TGTGCCAGCAGCTTGGGGACAGAAGCTTTCTTT. Full variable domain (missing parts from reference TRBV5-6 and TRBJ1-1): DAGVTQSPTHLIKTRGQQVTLRCSPKSGHDTVSWYQQALGQGPQFIFQYYEEEERQRGNFPDRFSGHQFPNYSSELNVNALLLGDSALYLCASSLGTEAFFGQGTRLTVV.